This TCR beta chain came from a study of sequential checkpoint blockade in melanoma. Study summary: Maintenance nivolumab came after either treatment sequence.

The treatment: randomized to nivolumab then ipilimumab (arm A) or the reverse (arm B). Patients had received no earlier DNA-damaging chemotherapy. There are 12 residues in the CDR3. In germline, CDR1 is SGHDT, CDR2 YYEEEE. Trimming stripped 3 bases from V and 3 bases from J, with 7 bases between. The data were produced by immunoSEQ multiplex PCR, yet TCRdb's version contains in-frame clones alone and is incomplete. Among roughly 30,000 clones, 82% were seen once, and the ten largest hold 15% to 20%. The receptor comes from a human donor with melanoma. The chain uses TRBV5-6 and TRBJ2-7; D is ambiguous. Specimen: CD8+ T cells sorted from blood (inferred from file names), collected from a patient given nivolumab and ipilimumab in sequence. The DNA for the CDR3 is TGTGCCAGCAGCTCCCTTAGCTACGAGCAGTACTTC. Translating gives CASSSLSYEQYF.